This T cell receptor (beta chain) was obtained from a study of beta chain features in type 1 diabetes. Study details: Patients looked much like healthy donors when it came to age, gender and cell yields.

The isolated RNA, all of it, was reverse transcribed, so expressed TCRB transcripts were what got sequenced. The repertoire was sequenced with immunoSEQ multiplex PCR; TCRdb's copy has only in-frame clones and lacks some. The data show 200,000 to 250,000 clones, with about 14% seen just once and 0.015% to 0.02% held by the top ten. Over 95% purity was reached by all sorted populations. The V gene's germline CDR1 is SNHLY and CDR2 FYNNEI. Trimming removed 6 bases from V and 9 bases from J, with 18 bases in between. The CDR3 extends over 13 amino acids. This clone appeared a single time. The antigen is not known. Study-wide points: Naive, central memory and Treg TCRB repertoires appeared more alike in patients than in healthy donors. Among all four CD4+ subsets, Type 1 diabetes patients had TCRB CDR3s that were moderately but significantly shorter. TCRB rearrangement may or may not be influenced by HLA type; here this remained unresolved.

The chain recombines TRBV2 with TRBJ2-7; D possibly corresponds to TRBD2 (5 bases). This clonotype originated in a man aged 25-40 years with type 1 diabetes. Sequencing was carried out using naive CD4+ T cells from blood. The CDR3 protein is CASSEGLPTRQYF. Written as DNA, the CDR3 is TGTGCCAGCAGCGAGGGCCTTCCGACTCGGCAGTACTTC.